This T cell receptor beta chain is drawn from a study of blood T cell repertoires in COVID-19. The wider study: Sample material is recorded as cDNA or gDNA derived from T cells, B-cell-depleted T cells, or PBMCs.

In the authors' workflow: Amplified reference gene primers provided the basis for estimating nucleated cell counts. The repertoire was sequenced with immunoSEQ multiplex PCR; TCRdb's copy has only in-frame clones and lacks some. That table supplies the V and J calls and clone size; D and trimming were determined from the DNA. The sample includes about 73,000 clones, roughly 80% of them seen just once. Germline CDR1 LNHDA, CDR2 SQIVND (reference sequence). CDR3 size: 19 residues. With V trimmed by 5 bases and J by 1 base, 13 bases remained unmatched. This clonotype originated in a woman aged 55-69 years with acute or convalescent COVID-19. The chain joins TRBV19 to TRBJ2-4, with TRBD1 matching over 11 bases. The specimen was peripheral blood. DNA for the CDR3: TGTGCCAGTAGTCTTACCGGGACAGGGGGAGATGTGGCCAAAAACATTCAGTACTTC. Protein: CASSLTGTGGDVAKNIQYF.